The rows below give T cell receptor beta chains drawn from one sample of a study of identifying expanded T cells in peripheral blood. Using immunoSEQ multiplex PCR, the repertoire was profiled, and TCRdb retains in-frame clones only, with some absent. The sample contains under 100,000 clones, 85% to 90% of which appear only once. Material for sequencing was blood. The source is a person between 18 and 70 years old in good health. Each CDR3 is given with its conserved first and last residue. The D gene is left open where the match is weak. Clone sizes are given selectively: once, few, many, or a class where the clone is expanded.

CDR3 DNA	CDR3 protein	V gene	clone size	D gene	CDR3 length	J gene
TGTGCCAGTAGTACTATTCGGCAGAACACCGGGGAGCTGTTTTTT	CASSTIRQNTGELFF	TRBV19	.	.	15	TRBJ2-2
TGTGCCAGCAGCCGTACAGCTTCGGGGTGGACTGAAGCTTTCTTT	CASSRTASGWTEAFF	TRBV11-1	.	.	15	TRBJ1-1
TGTGCCAGCCACAGGACAGGGGGTTATGGCTACACCTTC	CASHRTGGYGYTF	TRBV19	.	TRBD1	13	TRBJ1-2
TGTGCCAGCAGCGTAGCGGCGGGCGGTCAGCCCCAGCATTTT	CASSVAAGGQPQHF	TRBV9	.	.	14	TRBJ1-5
TGTGCCACCAGCAGAGATCGCGGTTTACGTCAGAACAATGAGCAGTTCTTC	CATSRDRGLRQNNEQFF	TRBV15	.	.	17	TRBJ2-1
TGTGCCATCAGTGAGGGCTACGAGCAGTACTTC	CAISEGYEQYF	TRBV10-3	.	.	11	TRBJ2-7
TGCAGCGTTGATGGGCACCCCTCATGGGAAACCACTGAAGCTTTCTTT	CSVDGHPSWETTEAFF	TRBV29-1	.	.	16	TRBJ1-1
TGTGCCAGCGGTACGGGGACAGGTGTAGCTTTCTTT	CASGTGTGVAFF	TRBV9	.	TRBD1	12	TRBJ1-1
TGTGCCAGCAGCTTAGCCCGAGCCTACAATGAGCAGTTCTTC	CASSLARAYNEQFF	TRBV11-3	.	.	14	TRBJ2-1
TGTGCCAGCAGCAGAGATCGATTCGGGGGCACAGATACGCAGTATTTT	CASSRDRFGGTDTQYF	TRBV2	.	.	16	TRBJ2-3
TGTGCCAGCAGCCAATGGGGGCGACAGAACACCGGGGAGCTGTTTTTT	CASSQWGRQNTGELFF	TRBV11-3	.	.	16	TRBJ2-2
TGTGCCAGCAGCCTACCGGGACAGGGGGCAATTAAAGAGACCCAGTACTTC	CASSLPGQGAIKETQYF	TRBV7-6	.	TRBD1	17	TRBJ2-5
TGTGCCAGCAGCAAAGGGACGAATCAGCCCCAGCATTTT	CASSKGTNQPQHF	TRBV7-7	.	.	13	TRBJ1-5
TGCGCCAGCAGCTCGGACGGTAGGCAGCCCCAGCATTTT	CASSSDGRQPQHF	TRBV5-1	few	.	13	TRBJ1-5
TGTGCCAGTATTCTGGCGGGGAGACGCCGGGATCAGCCCCAGCATTTT	CASILAGRRRDQPQHF	TRBV19	.	.	16	TRBJ1-5
TGTGCCAGCAGGGCGCTCTCTGGAAACACCATATATTTT	CASRALSGNTIYF	TRBV11-3	few	.	13	TRBJ1-3
TGTGCCAGCAGTTTTAGGCGTGGCTACACCTTC	CASSFRRGYTF	TRBV28	.	.	11	TRBJ1-2
TGCGCCAGCAGCTTCATGGCAAACTCTGGAAACACCATATATTTT	CASSFMANSGNTIYF	TRBV5-1	.	.	15	TRBJ1-3
TGTGCCAGCTCACCACCAGCAGGGACCGCCGGGGAGCTGTTTTTT	CASSPPAGTAGELFF	TRBV18	.	.	15	TRBJ2-2
TGTGCTAGTGCCCCCTCTCTAGGGAGCTCCTACGAGCAGTACTTC	CASAPSLGSSYEQYF	TRBV12-5	.	.	15	TRBJ2-7
TGTGCCAGCAGCTTACAGGGATTCTCCTATGGCTACACCTTC	CASSLQGFSYGYTF	TRBV7-9	.	.	14	TRBJ1-2
TGCGCCAGCAGCCAAGCCCTACCTGGGCGGATCTTTGATTCACCCCTCCACTTT	CASSQALPGRIFDSPLHF	TRBV4-1	few	.	18	TRBJ1-6
TGTGCCAGCAGCTACGGGCTAGCGATGTTGGAGCAGTACTTC	CASSYGLAMLEQYF	TRBV5-4	once	.	14	TRBJ2-7
TGTGCCAGCAGCCGTCTGCGGGACAGGGCCGACCAGTACTTC	CASSRLRDRADQYF	TRBV28	.	TRBD1	14	TRBJ2-5
TGTGCCAGCAGCTTGGGGCGGACCTACGAGCAGTACTTC	CASSLGRTYEQYF	TRBV5-6	.	.	13	TRBJ2-7
TGTGCCAGCAGAATGGTAGAACAGGGCCCCTACGAGCAGTACTTC	CASRMVEQGPYEQYF	TRBV2	few	.	15	TRBJ2-7
TGTGCCAGCAGCTTAGCAATTAGCCCAGATACGCAGTATTTT	CASSLAISPDTQYF	TRBV11-3	.	.	14	TRBJ2-3
TGCAGTGCTAGTTGGTCACAGGGTTTCGTCTTC	CSASWSQGFVF	TRBV20-1	.	.	11	TRBJ1-2
TGTGCCTGCCGAACCGGGACAGCAGGGGCAGATACGCAGTATTTT	CACRTGTAGADTQYF	TRBV19	.	TRBD1	15	TRBJ2-3
TGTGCCACCAGTATCCGACCCCCGGGACTAGCGAGTCATATTCCCCGCACAGATACGCAGTATTTT	CATSIRPPGLASHIPRTDTQYF	TRBV19	.	TRBD2	22	TRBJ2-3
TGTGCCAGCAGTGCGCAACCGGGACAGTATGCCGAGCAGTACTTC	CASSAQPGQYAEQYF	TRBV2	.	TRBD1	15	TRBJ2-7
TGTGCCAGCAGCTTCTTAATTCGGCGGGAGGGTTTCTACGAGCAGTACTTC	CASSFLIRREGFYEQYF	TRBV7-8	.	TRBD2	17	TRBJ2-7
TGTGCCAGCAGCCTGGACGGTAACTATGGCTACACCTTC	CASSLDGNYGYTF	TRBV7-3	.	.	13	TRBJ1-2
TGTGCCAGCAGCTTAGGGGCGGGAACCTACAATGAGCAGTTCTTC	CASSLGAGTYNEQFF	TRBV11-3	.	.	15	TRBJ2-1
TGTGCCAGCTCACCAAACGAGGCAGGGGTAGTCACTGAAGCTTTCTTT	CASSPNEAGVVTEAFF	TRBV18	few	.	16	TRBJ1-1
TGTGCCAGCAGCCCGGGACCATCAGAGACCCAGTACTTC	CASSPGPSETQYF	TRBV7-2	.	.	13	TRBJ2-5
TGCAGCGTCGGACGCTGGGATGAGCAGTTCTTC	CSVGRWDEQFF	TRBV29-1	.	.	11	TRBJ2-1
TGTGCCAGCAGCCTGGACAGGGGATGGACTGAAGCTTTCTTT	CASSLDRGWTEAFF	TRBV5-4	.	TRBD1	14	TRBJ1-1
TGTGCCAGCAGCTTAGGAGGTTTGCTAAACTATGGCTACACCTTC	CASSLGGLLNYGYTF	TRBV7-2	.	.	15	TRBJ1-2
TGTGCCAGCAGCGTAGGGGACCAAGAGACCCAGTACTTC	CASSVGDQETQYF	TRBV5-4	.	.	13	TRBJ2-5
TGTGCCAGCAGGGAACTAGCGGGGGGGCCGCGAGATACGCAGTATTTT	CASRELAGGPRDTQYF	TRBV6-1	.	TRBD2	16	TRBJ2-3
TGCGCCAGCAGCCAAGACACCTGGGGGCCTGGCTACACCTTC	CASSQDTWGPGYTF	TRBV4-1	.	.	14	TRBJ1-2
TGCGCCAGCAGGATGGTCAGCGGGGGGCAAGAGACCCAGTACTTC	CASRMVSGGQETQYF	TRBV5-1	.	TRBD2	15	TRBJ2-5
TGTGCCAGCAGCTTAGAACTATCGAACTCTGGAAACACCATATATTTT	CASSLELSNSGNTIYF	TRBV7-2	.	.	16	TRBJ1-3
TGCGCCAGCAGCCAAGATAGGCCTAGCGGGGGGTACACAGATACGCAGTATTTT	CASSQDRPSGGYTDTQYF	TRBV4-1	.	TRBD2	18	TRBJ2-3
TGTGCCAGCAGTTTAGACAGGGCCGCCGAGCAGTACTTC	CASSLDRAAEQYF	TRBV27	.	TRBD1	13	TRBJ2-7
TGTGCCAGCAGTTACAGGGGGCGAATATCTGAAGCTTTCTTT	CASSYRGRISEAFF	TRBV6-6	.	TRBD1	14	TRBJ1-1
TGTGCCAGCAGTTACTGGCGGAACACTGAAGCTTTCTTT	CASSYWRNTEAFF	TRBV6-5	once	.	13	TRBJ1-1
TGCGCCAGCAGCTTGGTTGCAGGGGTGAATGAGCAGTTCTTC	CASSLVAGVNEQFF	TRBV5-1	.	.	14	TRBJ2-1
TGTGCCAGTACCTTACGCGGGGCAGGGGGCCCCAATTTGGCCCAGCATTTT	CASTLRGAGGPNLAQHF	TRBV19	.	TRBD1	17	TRBJ1-5
TGTGCCAGCAGCTTCTCCGGACAGGGGGCAACCTACGAGCAGTACTTC	CASSFSGQGATYEQYF	TRBV13	.	TRBD1	16	TRBJ2-7
TGCAGCGTTGTGGGTGGCAGGGGCTATGGCTACACCTTC	CSVVGGRGYGYTF	TRBV29-1	.	.	13	TRBJ1-2
TGTGCCAGCACCCCGGGGATGAGAACTGAAGCTTTCTTT	CASTPGMRTEAFF	TRBV14	.	.	13	TRBJ1-1